This T cell receptor beta chain was obtained from a study of blood T cell repertoires in COVID-19. Assay: immunoSEQ multiplex PCR; the TCRdb copy retains only in-frame clones and omits some. The data contain approximately 120,000 clones, around 83% of them singletons. Germline-derived CDR1 and CDR2 are SGHNT and YYREEE (reference sequence). V lost 4 bases to trimming and J lost 4 bases; unmatched junction nucleotides: 6. This CDR3 spans 14 amino acids. This sequence was found in a man aged 25 to 40 who had recovered from COVID-19. The V gene is TRBV5-4, the J gene TRBJ1-1, with 8 bases aligning to TRBD1. The source material was PBMCs or T cells enriched from blood (not recorded which). The CDR3: CASSPDRGITEAFF. The CDR3 coding sequence is TGTGCCAGCAGCCCTGACAGGGGAATCACTGAAGCTTTCTTT.